A selection of T cell receptor beta chains follows, all from one sample in a study of TIL therapy for anti-PD-1-resistant metastatic lung cancer. Libraries were prepared by immunoSEQ multiplex PCR; TCRdb keeps only in-frame clonotypes and omits some of them. This sample has about 36,000 clones, with over 70% found just once. Sample: blood, taken at baseline. The receptors derive from a person between 30 and 79 years old with non-small cell lung cancer. Each CDR3 is given with its conserved first and last residue. D genes are given only for firm matches. Clone size appears in some rows only: once, few, many, or a class for an expanded clone.

cdr3_length d_call j_call clone_size v_call cdr3_nt cdr3_aa
14 - TRBJ2-1 - TRBV11-2 TGTGCTTCAAAGGGGTCCGGGGTTTACAATGAGCAGTTCTTC CASKGSGVYNEQFF
14 - TRBJ2-5 - TRBV11-2 TGTGCCAGCTCCCTATCGACGGGACAAGAGACCCAGTACTTC CASSLSTGQETQYF
16 - TRBJ2-6 - TRBV19 TGTGCCTCGGCCGGCAGGGTTCTCTCTGGGGCCAACGTCCTGACTTTC CASAGRVLSGANVLTF
17 TRBD1 TRBJ1-2 - TRBV7-2 TGTGCCAGCAGCTTAGGGGCGGGGACAGCTACCAACTATGGCTACACCTTC CASSLGAGTATNYGYTF
14 TRBD1 TRBJ1-4 - TRBV6-5 TGTGCCAGCAGGGGACAGGGTTGGAATGAAAAACTGTTTTTT CASRGQGWNEKLFF
12 - TRBJ1-2 - TRBV5-4 TGTGCCAGCAGCTATGACAGCTATGGCTACACCTTC CASSYDSYGYTF
15 - TRBJ2-5 - TRBV5-5 TGTGCCAGCAGCTTGGTCCCCGGGGTCCAAGAGACCCAGTACTTC CASSLVPGVQETQYF
13 TRBD2 TRBJ2-7 few TRBV2 TGTGCCAGCAGAGCGGGACTAGCTTACGAGCAGTACTTC CASRAGLAYEQYF
13 - TRBJ2-7 - TRBV6-6 TGTGCCAGCAGCTACCGGGACAACTACGAGCAGTACTTC CASSYRDNYEQYF
15 TRBD1 TRBJ1-5 - TRBV19 TGTGCCAGTAGTCTCAGGGGGACCGTCAATCAGCCCCAGCATTTT CASSLRGTVNQPQHF
14 - TRBJ2-3 once TRBV25-1 TGTGCCAGCAGTGAATATCGAAACACAGATACGCAGTATTTT CASSEYRNTDTQYF
14 - TRBJ1-3 - TRBV4-1 TGCGCCAGCAGCCAAGACAGGGGAGGAAACACCATATATTTT CASSQDRGGNTIYF
13 - TRBJ2-7 - TRBV5-1 TGCGCCAGCAGCTGGACGTACGGGTACGAGCAGTACTTC CASSWTYGYEQYF
14 TRBD1 TRBJ2-7 few TRBV7-2 TGTGCCAGCAGCTTACGGCAGGGGGCGGACGAGCAGTACTTC CASSLRQGADEQYF
16 - TRBJ1-4 - TRBV4-3 TGCGCCAGCAGCCGATCGGGAGGCTCCAAAGGGGAAAAACTGTTTTTT CASSRSGGSKGEKLFF
15 TRBD1 TRBJ1-2 - TRBV7-9 TGTGCCAGCAGCTCCGGGACAGGGCAGGTCTATGGCTACACCTTC CASSSGTGQVYGYTF
14 - TRBJ1-5 - TRBV19 TGTGCCAGTCGGCTGGGGAGGTGGGGTCAGCCCCAGCATTTT CASRLGRWGQPQHF
13 - TRBJ2-1 - TRBV5-4 TGTGCCAGCAGCTCGGGACCATACAATGAGCAGTTCTTC CASSSGPYNEQFF
15 - TRBJ1-6 - TRBV4-1 TGCGCCAGCAGCCAAGATTGGACAGCCAATTCACCCCTCCACTTT CASSQDWTANSPLHF
16 TRBD2 TRBJ2-1 - TRBV5-6 TGTGCCAGCAGCTTGAGGAGTAGCGGGAGGAAGTCAGCGCAGTTCTTC CASSLRSSGRKSAQFF
17 TRBD1 TRBJ2-7 - TRBV5-1 TGCGCCAGCAGCCCATCGCCCGGACAGGGCTTTAGCTACGAGCAGTACTTC CASSPSPGQGFSYEQYF
15 - TRBJ2-3 - TRBV4-2 TGTGCCAGCAGCCAATTTAGGGCAAACACAGATACGCAGTATTTT CASSQFRANTDTQYF
14 - TRBJ1-1 few TRBV5-1 TGCGCCAGCAGCTTGGAGACCGGGGGCCCTGAAGCTTTCTTT CASSLETGGPEAFF
14 TRBD1 TRBJ2-7 few TRBV28 TGTGCCAGCACCTCCGGGACAGGGAGGTACGAGCAGTACTTC CASTSGTGRYEQYF
14 - TRBJ1-2 - TRBV4-1 TGCGCCAGCAGCCAACAGGCGGAAAACTATGGCTACACCTTC CASSQQAENYGYTF
16 - TRBJ2-1 once TRBV28 TGTGCCAGCAGTTTAATCGTAACTAGGGAGTACAATGAGCAGTTCTTC CASSLIVTREYNEQFF
18 - TRBJ2-2 - TRBV19 TGTGCCAGTAGTATTTGGGGGGTAAAGGAGGGAAGAACCGGGGAGCTGTTTTTT CASSIWGVKEGRTGELFF
15 - TRBJ1-2 - TRBV19 TGTGCCAGTAGTACCCCGGGACAATCTAACTATGGCTACACCTTC CASSTPGQSNYGYTF
15 TRBD2 TRBJ2-7 - TRBV28 TGTGCCAGCAGTTCGAGGCCGGCTAGCGGATACGAGCAGTACTTC CASSSRPASGYEQYF
15 - TRBJ1-1 few TRBV18 TGTGCCAGCTCACCACTCTTTAGGGAGAACACTGAAGCTTTCTTT CASSPLFRENTEAFF
15 TRBD1 TRBJ1-1 - TRBV5-6 TGTGCCAGCAGCGGGACAGGGGGGAGGGGCACTGAAGCTTTCTTT CASSGTGGRGTEAFF